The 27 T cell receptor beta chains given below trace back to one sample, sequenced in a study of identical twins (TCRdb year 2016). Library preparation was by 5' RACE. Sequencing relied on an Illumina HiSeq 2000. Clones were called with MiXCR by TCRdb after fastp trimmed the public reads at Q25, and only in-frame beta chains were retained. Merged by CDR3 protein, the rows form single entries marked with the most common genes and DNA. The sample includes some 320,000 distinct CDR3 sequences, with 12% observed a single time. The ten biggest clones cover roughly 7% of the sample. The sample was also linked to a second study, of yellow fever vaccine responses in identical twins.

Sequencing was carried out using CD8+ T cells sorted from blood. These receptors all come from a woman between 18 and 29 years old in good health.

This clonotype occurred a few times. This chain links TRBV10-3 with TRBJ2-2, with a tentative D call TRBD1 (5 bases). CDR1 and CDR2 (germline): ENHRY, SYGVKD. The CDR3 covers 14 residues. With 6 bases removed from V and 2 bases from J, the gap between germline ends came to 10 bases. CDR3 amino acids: CAIRTETNTGELFF. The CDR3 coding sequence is TGTGCCATCAGGACAGAGACTAACACCGGGGAGCTGTTTTTT.

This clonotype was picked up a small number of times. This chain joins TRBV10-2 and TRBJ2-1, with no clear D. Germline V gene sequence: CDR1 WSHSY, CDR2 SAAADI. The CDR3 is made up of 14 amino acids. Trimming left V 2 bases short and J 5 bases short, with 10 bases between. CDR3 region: CASSESFQDNEQFF. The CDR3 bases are TGCGCCAGCAGTGAGAGCTTCCAGGACAATGAGCAGTTCTTC.

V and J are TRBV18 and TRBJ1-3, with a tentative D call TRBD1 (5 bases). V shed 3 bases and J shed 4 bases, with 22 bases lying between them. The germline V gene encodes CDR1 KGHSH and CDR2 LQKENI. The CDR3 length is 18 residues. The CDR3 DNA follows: TGTGCCAGCTCACCCCACTGGGGGAGACGGGTATACGGAAACACCATATATTTT. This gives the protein CASSPHWGRRVYGNTIYF.

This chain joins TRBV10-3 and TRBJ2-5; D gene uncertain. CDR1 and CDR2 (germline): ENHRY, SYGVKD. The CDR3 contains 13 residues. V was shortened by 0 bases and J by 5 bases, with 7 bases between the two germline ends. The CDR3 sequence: CAISESFRETQYF. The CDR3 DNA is TGTGCCATCAGTGAGTCTTTCCGTGAGACCCAGTACTTC.

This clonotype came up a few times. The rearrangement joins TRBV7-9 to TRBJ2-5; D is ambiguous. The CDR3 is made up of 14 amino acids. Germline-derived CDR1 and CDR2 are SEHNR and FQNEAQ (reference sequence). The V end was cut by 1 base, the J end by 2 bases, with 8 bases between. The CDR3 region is CASSLETEQETQYF. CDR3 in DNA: TGTGCCAGCAGCTTAGAGACGGAGCAAGAGACCCAGTACTTC.

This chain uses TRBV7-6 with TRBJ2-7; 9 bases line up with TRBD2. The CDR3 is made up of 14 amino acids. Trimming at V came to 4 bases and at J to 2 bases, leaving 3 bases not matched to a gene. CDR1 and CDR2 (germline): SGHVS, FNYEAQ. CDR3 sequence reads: CASSSSGAAYEQYF. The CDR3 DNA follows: TGTGCCAGCAGCTCTAGCGGGGCCGCCTACGAGCAGTACTTC.

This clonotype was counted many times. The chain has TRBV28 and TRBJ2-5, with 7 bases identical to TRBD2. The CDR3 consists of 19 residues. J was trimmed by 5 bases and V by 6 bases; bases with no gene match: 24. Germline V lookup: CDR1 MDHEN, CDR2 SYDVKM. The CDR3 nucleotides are TGTGCCAGCAGCCTCTTGGGACTGAGGACTAGACTCCCGGGGGAGACCCAGTACTTC. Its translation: CASSLLGLRTRLPGETQYF.

The CDR3 spells CATSDLGGSGRSYNEQFF. In DNA, the CDR3 is TGTGCCACCAGTGATTTGGGGGGGAGCGGGAGATCCTACAATGAGCAGTTCTTC. The V call is TRBV24-1, the J call TRBJ2-1; TRBD2 aligns across 8 bases. Germline loops: CDR1 KGHDR, CDR2 SFDVKD. The V and J ends lost 0 bases and 1 base, in that order; junction bases with no gene match: 7. The CDR3 contains 18 residues.

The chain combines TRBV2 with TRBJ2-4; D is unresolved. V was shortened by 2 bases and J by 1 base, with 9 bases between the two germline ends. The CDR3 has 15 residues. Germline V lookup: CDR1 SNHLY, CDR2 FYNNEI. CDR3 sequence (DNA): TGTGCCAGCAGTGAAACGCACGACGCCAAAAACATTCAGTACTTC. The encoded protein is CASSETHDAKNIQYF.

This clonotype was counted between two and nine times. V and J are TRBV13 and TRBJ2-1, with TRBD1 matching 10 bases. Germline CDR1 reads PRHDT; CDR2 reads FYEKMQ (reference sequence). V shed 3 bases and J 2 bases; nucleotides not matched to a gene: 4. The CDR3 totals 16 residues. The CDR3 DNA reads TGTGCCAGCAGCTTCCGGGACAGGGGTCCCTACAATGAGCAGTTCTTC. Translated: CASSFRDRGPYNEQFF.

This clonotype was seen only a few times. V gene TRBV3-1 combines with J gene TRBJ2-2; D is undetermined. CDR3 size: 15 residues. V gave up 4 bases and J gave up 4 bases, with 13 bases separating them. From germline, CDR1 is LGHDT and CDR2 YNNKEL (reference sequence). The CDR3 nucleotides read TGTGCCAGCAGCCCTTCTCCGACCACCACCGGGGAGCTGTTTTTT. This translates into CASSPSPTTTGELFF.

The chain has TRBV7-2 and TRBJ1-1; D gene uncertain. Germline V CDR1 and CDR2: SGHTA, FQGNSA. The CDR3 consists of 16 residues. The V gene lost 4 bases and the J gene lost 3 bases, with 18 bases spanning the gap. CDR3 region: CASSSPGEGRDTEAFF. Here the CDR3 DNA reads TGTGCCAGCAGCTCCCCTGGAGAGGGAAGGGACACTGAAGCTTTCTTT.

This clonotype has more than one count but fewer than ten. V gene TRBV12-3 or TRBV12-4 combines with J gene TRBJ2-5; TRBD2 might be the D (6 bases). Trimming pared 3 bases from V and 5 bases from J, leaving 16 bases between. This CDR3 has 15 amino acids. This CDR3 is CASSFSGRFLETQYF. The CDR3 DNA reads TGTGCCAGCAGTTTTAGTGGGAGGTTTTTGGAGACCCAGTACTTC.

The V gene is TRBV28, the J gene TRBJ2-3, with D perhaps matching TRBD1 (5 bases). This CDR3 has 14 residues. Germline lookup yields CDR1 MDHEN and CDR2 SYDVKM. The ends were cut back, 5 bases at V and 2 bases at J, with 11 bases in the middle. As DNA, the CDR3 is TGTGCCAGCAGTCCCGACAGCTTCACAGATACGCAGTATTTT. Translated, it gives CASSPDSFTDTQYF.

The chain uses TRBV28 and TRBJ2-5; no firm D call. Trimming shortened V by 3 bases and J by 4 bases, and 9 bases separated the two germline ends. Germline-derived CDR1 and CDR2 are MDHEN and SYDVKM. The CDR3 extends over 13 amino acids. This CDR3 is CASSLANRETQYF. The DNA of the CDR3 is TGTGCCAGCAGTTTGGCGAACCGAGAGACCCAGTACTTC. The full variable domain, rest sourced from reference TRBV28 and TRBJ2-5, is DVKVTQSSRYLVKRTGEKVFLECVQDMDHENMFWYRQDPGLGLRLIYFSYDVKMKEKGDIPEGYSVSREKKERFSLILESASTNQTSMYLCASSLANRETQYFGPGTRLLVL.

The CDR3 bases are TGTGCCACCAGCGAGGGGGGAGGAGGGTACACAGATACGCAGTATTTT. As protein: CATSEGGGGYTDTQYF. V is TRBV15 and J is TRBJ2-3; the D call may be TRBD1 or TRBD2 (6 bases each). Germline values: CDR1 LNHNV, CDR2 YYDKDF (reference sequence). V dropped 5 bases and J dropped 2 bases, with 17 bases sitting between them. The length of the CDR3 is 16 residues. The full variable domain, in which reference TRBV15 and TRBJ2-3 provide the parts outside the CDR3, is DAMVIQNPRYQVTQFGKPVTLSCSQTLNHNVMYWYQQKSSQAPKLLFHYYDKDFNNEADTPDNFQSRRPNTSFCFLDIRSPGLGDTAMYLCATSEGGGGYTDTQYFGPGTRLTVL.

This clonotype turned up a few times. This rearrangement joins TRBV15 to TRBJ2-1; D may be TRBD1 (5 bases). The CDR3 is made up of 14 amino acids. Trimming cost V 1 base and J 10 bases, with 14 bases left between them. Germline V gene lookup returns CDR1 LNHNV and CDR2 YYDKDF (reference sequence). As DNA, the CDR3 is TGTGCCACCAGCAGAGTGCGACAGAATAAGGAGCAGTTCTTC. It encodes CATSRVRQNKEQFF.

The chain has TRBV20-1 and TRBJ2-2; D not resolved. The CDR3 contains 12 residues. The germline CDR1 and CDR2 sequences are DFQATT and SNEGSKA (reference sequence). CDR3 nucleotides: TGCAGCCAGTACACCAACACCGGGGAGCTGTTTTTT. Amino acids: CSQYTNTGELFF.

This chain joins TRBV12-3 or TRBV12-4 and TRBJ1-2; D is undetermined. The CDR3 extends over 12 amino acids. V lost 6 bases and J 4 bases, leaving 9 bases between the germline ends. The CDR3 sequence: CASSLSLYGYTF. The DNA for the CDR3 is TGTGCCAGCAGCTTGAGCCTCTATGGCTACACCTTC.

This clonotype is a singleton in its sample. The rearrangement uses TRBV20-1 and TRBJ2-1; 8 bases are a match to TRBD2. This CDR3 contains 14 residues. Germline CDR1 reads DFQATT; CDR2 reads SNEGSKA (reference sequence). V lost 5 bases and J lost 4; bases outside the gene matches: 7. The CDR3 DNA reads TGCAGTGCTGGTCAGCGGGAGATGTACAATGAGCAGTTCTTC. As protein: CSAGQREMYNEQFF.

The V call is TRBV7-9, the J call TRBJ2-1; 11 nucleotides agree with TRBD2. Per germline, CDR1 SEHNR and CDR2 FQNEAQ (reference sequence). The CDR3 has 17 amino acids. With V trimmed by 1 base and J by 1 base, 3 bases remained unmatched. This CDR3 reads CASSLVTSGRSYNEQFF. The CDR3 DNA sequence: TGTGCCAGCAGCTTAGTAACTAGCGGGAGATCCTACAATGAGCAGTTCTTC.

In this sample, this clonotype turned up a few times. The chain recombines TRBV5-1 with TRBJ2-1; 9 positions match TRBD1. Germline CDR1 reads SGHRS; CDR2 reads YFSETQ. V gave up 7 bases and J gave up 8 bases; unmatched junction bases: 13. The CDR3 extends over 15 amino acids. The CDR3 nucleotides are TGCGCCAGCGGTGCCGGGACAGGGAGTAAGGATGAGCAGTTCTTC. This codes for CASGAGTGSKDEQFF. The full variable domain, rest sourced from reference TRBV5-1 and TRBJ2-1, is KAGVTQTPRYLIKTRGQQVTLSCSPISGHRSVSWYQQTPGQGLQFLFEYFSETQRNKGNFPGRFSGRQFSNSRSEMNVSTLELGDSALYLCASGAGTGSKDEQFFGPGTRLTVL.

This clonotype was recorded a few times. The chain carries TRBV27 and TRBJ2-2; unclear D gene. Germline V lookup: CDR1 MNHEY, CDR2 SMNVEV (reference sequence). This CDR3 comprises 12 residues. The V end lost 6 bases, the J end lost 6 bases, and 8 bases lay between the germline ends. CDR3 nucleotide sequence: TGTGCCAGCAGCCCATCCGCCGGGGAGCTGTTTTTT. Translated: CASSPSAGELFF.

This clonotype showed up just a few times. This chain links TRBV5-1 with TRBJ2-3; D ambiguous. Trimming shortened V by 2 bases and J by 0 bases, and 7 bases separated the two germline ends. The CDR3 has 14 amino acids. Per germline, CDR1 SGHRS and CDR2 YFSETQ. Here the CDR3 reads CASSLIASTDTQYF. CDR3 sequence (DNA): TGCGCCAGCAGCTTAATCGCTAGCACAGATACGCAGTATTTT.

The CDR3 coding sequence is TGTGCCAGCAGTCCGGCGGGGCCGAACACTGAAGCTTTCTTT. This codes for CASSPAGPNTEAFF. The V call is TRBV27, the J call TRBJ1-1; TRBD1 might be the D (5 bases). CDR1 is MNHEY, CDR2 SMNVEV, per germline (reference sequence). V was pared by 5 bases and J by 1 base, with 11 bases between. The CDR3 totals 14 residues.

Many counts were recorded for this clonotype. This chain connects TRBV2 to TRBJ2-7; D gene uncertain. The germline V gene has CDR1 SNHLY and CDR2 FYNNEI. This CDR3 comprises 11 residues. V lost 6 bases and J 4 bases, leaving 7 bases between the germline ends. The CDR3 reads CASSTSYEQYF. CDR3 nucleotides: TGTGCCAGCAGCACCTCATACGAGCAGTACTTC.

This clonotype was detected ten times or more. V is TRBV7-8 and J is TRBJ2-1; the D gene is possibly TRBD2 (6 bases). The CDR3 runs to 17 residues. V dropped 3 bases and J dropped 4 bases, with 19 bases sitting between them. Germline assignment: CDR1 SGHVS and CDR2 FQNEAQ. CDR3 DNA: TGTGCCAGCAGCTTTTTGATAGCGGCACACACTTACAATGAGCAGTTCTTC. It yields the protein CASSFLIAAHTYNEQFF.